The 15 T cell receptor beta chains below come from one sample, sequenced in a study of CD8 T cells in ankylosing spondylitis. TCRdb reanalysed the 5' RACE reads using MiXCR and keeps one entry per CDR3 protein. The sample has 230,000 or so distinct CDR3 sequences, 15% to 20% seen once. The specimen sequenced was blood, either unsorted or a sorted T cell fraction (not recorded which). These receptors originate from a male donor with ankylosing spondylitis or in good health (not recorded which).

The chain combines TRBV5-1 with TRBJ2-7, with a tentative D call TRBD2 (6 bases). Germline-derived CDR1 and CDR2 are SGHRS and YFSETQ. The CDR3 spans 14 residues. The V gene lost 3 bases and the J gene lost 2 bases, with 12 bases spanning the gap. The CDR3 nucleotides read TGCGCCAGCAGCTGGGACGGGGGACCCTACGAGCAGTACTTC. This translates into CASSWDGGPYEQYF.

This clonotype occurred a few times. The rearrangement joins TRBV24-1 to TRBJ2-3; D gene uncertain. The V and J ends lost 5 bases and 2 bases respectively, with 7 bases between them. This CDR3 has 13 amino acids. The germline gives CDR1 KGHDR, CDR2 SFDVKD. This CDR3 is CATSVLNTDTQYF. CDR3 in DNA: TGTGCCACCAGTGTTCTCAACACAGATACGCAGTATTTT.

This clonotype appeared many times. The J gene is TRBJ2-7, the V gene TRBV4-2; a weak D match, TRBD1 (5 bases). Germline loops: CDR1 LGHNA, CDR2 YNFKEQ. Deletions cut 0 bases from V and 7 bases from J, with 22 bases between. The CDR3 spans 17 residues. The CDR3 here is CASSQDGADPFLGEQYF. The CDR3 coding sequence is TGTGCCAGCAGCCAAGATGGGGCGGACCCCTTCCTCGGGGAGCAGTACTTC.

This clonotype was counted many times. The chain employs TRBV20-1 and TRBJ2-1; the match to TRBD2 covers 9 bases. Germline CDR1 DFQATT, CDR2 SNEGSKA (reference sequence). The J segment lost 2 bases and the V segment lost 0 bases, leaving 5 bases of the junction unmatched. The CDR3 has 16 amino acids. The CDR3 loop reads CSARDSEREAYNEQFF. CDR3 in DNA: TGCAGTGCTAGAGATAGCGAGCGGGAGGCCTACAATGAGCAGTTCTTC.

The rearrangement joins TRBV3-1 to TRBJ2-1, with 8 bases matching TRBD2. From germline, CDR1 is LGHDT and CDR2 YNNKEL (reference sequence). CDR3 length: 15 amino acids. With V trimmed by 4 bases and J by 1 base, 3 bases remained unmatched. The CDR3 DNA is TGTGCCAGCAGCCGCGAGCGGGGGTCCTACAATGAGCAGTTCTTC. It specifies CASSRERGSYNEQFF.

This clonotype appeared many times. J is TRBJ2-7 and V is TRBV29-1; a weak D match, TRBD2 (5 bases). Trimming took 4 bases from V and 3 from J, leaving 13 bases between them. The CDR3 has 13 residues. The germline V gene has CDR1 SQVTM and CDR2 ANQGSEA. The CDR3: CSVAEQEDYEQYF. The CDR3 nucleotides are TGCAGCGTTGCTGAGCAGGAGGACTACGAGCAGTACTTC.

This clonotype was seen only a few times. This chain uses TRBV18 with TRBJ1-2; D is ambiguous. Trimming took 0 bases from V and 6 from J, leaving 8 bases between them. The CDR3 runs to 13 residues. Germline lookup yields CDR1 KGHSH and CDR2 LQKENI. In DNA, the CDR3 is TGTGCCAGCTCACCACCGGTCGCGGATGGCTACACCTTC. Translated: CASSPPVADGYTF.

CDR3 bases: TGCAGCGTTGGGTGGGGGGGCTACAATGAGCAGTTCTTC. Protein: CSVGWGGYNEQFF. The genes are TRBV29-1 and TRBJ2-1; 7 bases are shared with TRBD2. With 4 bases clipped from V and 3 bases from J, the junction kept 3 bases outside the gene matches. From germline, CDR1 is SQVTM and CDR2 ANQGSEA. The length of the CDR3 is 13 residues.

This clonotype was seen a few times. The chain is built from TRBV9 and TRBJ2-7; 7 nucleotides agree with TRBD2. This CDR3 region has 16 residues. CDR1 SGDLS and CDR2 YYNGEE come from the germline V gene. V trimming: 0 bases; J trimming: 2 bases; junction bases outside the gene matches: 8. CDR3 in DNA: TGTGCCAGCAGCGTAGAATCTAGCGGATCTACCTACGAGCAGTACTTC. It is translated as CASSVESSGSTYEQYF.

The rearrangement links TRBV6-2 or TRBV6-3 to TRBJ2-7, with 7 bases that match TRBD2. J lost 4 bases, V lost 4 bases, and 10 bases had no gene match. Germline CDR1 reads MNHEY; CDR2 reads SVGEGT. The CDR3 is made up of 15 amino acids. The CDR3 region has the DNA TGTGCCAGCAGTTCTCCGGCTAGCGGCCTATACGAGCAGTACTTC. Its protein product is CASSSPASGLYEQYF.

The sample holds a few counts of this clonotype. The rearrangement uses TRBV6-2 or TRBV6-3 and TRBJ2-5; D perhaps matches TRBD1 (6 bases). The V end was cut by 7 bases, the J end by 2 bases, with 11 bases between. Germline V lookup: CDR1 MNHEY, CDR2 SVGEGT. This CDR3 has 13 amino acids. The CDR3, as DNA: TGTGCCAGCACCGGACAGCCTCAAGAGACCCAGTACTTC. It encodes CASTGQPQETQYF.

This clonotype appeared once. The chain employs TRBV28 and TRBJ2-7; D gene ambiguous. V lost 6 bases and J lost 0, with 6 bases in between. Germline-derived CDR1 and CDR2 are MDHEN and SYDVKM. This CDR3 comprises 12 residues. The CDR3 sequence: CASRWGSYEQYF. CDR3 nucleotides: TGTGCCAGCAGGTGGGGCTCCTACGAGCAGTACTTC. Using reference TRBV28 and TRBJ2-7 for the parts outside the CDR3, the full variable domain is DVKVTQSSRYLVKRTGEKVFLECVQDMDHENMFWYRQDPGLGLRLIYFSYDVKMKEKGDIPEGYSVSREKKERFSLILESASTNQTSMYLCASRWGSYEQYFGPGTRLTVT.

A few counts support this clonotype. The rearrangement links TRBV4-3 to TRBJ2-7; D tentatively fits TRBD1 or TRBD2 (6 bases each). V was pared by 0 bases and J by 7 bases, with 13 bases between. The CDR3 is 14 residues long. CDR1 and CDR2 (germline): LGHNA, YSLEER. The CDR3 sequence is CASSQDRGEGEQYF. The DNA for the CDR3 is TGCGCCAGCAGCCAAGATAGGGGGGAAGGGGAGCAGTACTTC.

This clonotype was counted only a few times. The chain combines TRBV10-3 with TRBJ1-1, with D hard to call. The CDR3 is 15 residues long. The V end was cut by 1 base, the J end by 0 bases, with 9 bases between. Germline V gene lookup returns CDR1 ENHRY and CDR2 SYGVKD. CDR3 bases: TGTGCCATCAGTGAGTTGGGCACCTTGAACACTGAAGCTTTCTTT. This encodes CAISELGTLNTEAFF.

This chain links TRBV5-6 with TRBJ2-4; D ambiguous. Germline V CDR1 and CDR2: SGHDT, YYEEEE. Trimming removed 3 bases at V and 6 bases at J, with 19 bases between. This CDR3 is built from 16 residues. CDR3 region: CASSSGGVGEPNIQYF. Here the CDR3 DNA reads TGTGCCAGCAGCTCCGGTGGGGTAGGAGAGCCAAACATTCAGTACTTC.